This T cell receptor (beta chain) is from a study of Ad26.COV2.S vaccination and SARS-CoV-2 variants. Study-wide background: Into the muscle, Ad26.COV2.S was dosed once or twice, 56 days apart. Whole-study findings and limits: Vaccinated and placebo-treated recipients had similar non-spike TCR breadth.

This clone was seen only once. The antigen is undetermined. Other DNA sequences of this sample code for an identical CDR3. The protocol was immunoSEQ multiplex PCR, while the TCRdb copy is restricted to in-frame clones and leaves out a portion. Altogether approximately 300,000 clones are present, 85% to 90% being singletons, with the ten largest covering less than 2%. Sample treatment: some 20 received Ad26.COV2.S at low or high dose, single or two shots; about 5 received placebo; per-sample allocation not given. Sampling was done on day 63 after the first vaccine or placebo injection. This adult donor, from Boston, was 18-55 years old. The source was peripheral blood, collected in a trial of Ad26.COV2.S vaccine versus placebo. The clonotype originates from a person between 18 and 60 years old who received the Ad26.COV2.S COVID-19 vaccine or a placebo.

CDR3 residues: CAIGQGRGDTEAFF. The CDR3 nucleotides read TGTGCCATCGGGCAGGGGCGCGGGGACACTGAAGCTTTCTTT. The chain is built from TRBV10-3 and TRBJ1-1; D might be TRBD1 (6 bases). V lost 8 bases, J lost 3 bases, and 16 bases lay in between. The germline V gene encodes CDR1 ENHRY and CDR2 SYGVKD. This CDR3 is 14 amino acids long.